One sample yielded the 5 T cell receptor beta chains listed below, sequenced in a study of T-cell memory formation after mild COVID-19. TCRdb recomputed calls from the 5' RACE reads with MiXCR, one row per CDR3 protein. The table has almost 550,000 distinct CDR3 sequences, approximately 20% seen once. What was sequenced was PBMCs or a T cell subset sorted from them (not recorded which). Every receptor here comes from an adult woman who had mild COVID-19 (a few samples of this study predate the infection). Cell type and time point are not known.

CDR3 loop: CSARTVSGLTEAFF. CDR3 coding DNA: TGCAGTGCTAGAACGGTGTCGGGCCTCACTGAAGCTTTCTTT. The chain has TRBV20-1 and TRBJ1-1; D is uncertain. This CDR3 has 14 amino acids. CDR1 is DFQATT, CDR2 SNEGSKA, per germline (reference sequence). The ends were cut back, 2 bases at V and 4 bases at J, with 14 bases in the middle.

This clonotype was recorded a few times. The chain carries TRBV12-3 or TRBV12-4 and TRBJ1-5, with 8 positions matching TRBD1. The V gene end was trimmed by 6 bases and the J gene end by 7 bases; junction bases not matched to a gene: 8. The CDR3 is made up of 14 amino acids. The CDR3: CASSISHRGQPQHF. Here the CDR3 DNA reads TGTGCCAGCAGCATTTCCCACAGGGGGCAGCCCCAGCATTTT.

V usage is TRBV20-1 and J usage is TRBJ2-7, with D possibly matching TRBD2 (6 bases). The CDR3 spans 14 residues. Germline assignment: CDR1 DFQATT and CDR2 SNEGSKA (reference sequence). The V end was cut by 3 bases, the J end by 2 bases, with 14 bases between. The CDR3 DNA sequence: TGCAGTGCTAGGGTGACTAGGGATCCCTACGAGCAGTACTTC. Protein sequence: CSARVTRDPYEQYF.

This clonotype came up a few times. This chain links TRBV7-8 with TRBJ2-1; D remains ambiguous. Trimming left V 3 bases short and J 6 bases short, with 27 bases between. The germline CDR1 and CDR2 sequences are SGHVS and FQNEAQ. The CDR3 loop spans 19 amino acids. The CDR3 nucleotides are TGTGCCAGCAGCTTGGGGTCATTTACCCCCCCCATTAACACCAATGAGCAGTTCTTC. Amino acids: CASSLGSFTPPINTNEQFF. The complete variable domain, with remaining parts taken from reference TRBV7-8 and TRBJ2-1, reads GAGVSQSPRYKVAKRGQDVALRCDPISGHVSLFWYQQALGQGPEFLTYFQNEAQLDKSGLPSDRFFAERPEGSVSTLKIQRTQQEDSAVYLCASSLGSFTPPINTNEQFFGPGTRLTVL.

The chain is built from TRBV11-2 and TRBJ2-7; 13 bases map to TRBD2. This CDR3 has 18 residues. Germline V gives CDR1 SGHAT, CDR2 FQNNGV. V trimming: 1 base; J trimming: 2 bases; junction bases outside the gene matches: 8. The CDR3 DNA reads TGTGCCAGCAGCTTAGGTAGGACTAGCGGGGGTCCTCCCTACGAGCAGTACTTC. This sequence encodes CASSLGRTSGGPPYEQYF.